This record covers a single TCR beta chain. Its antigen is not identified. The sample is drawn from a study of CD8 T cells in Susac syndrome. General study findings and limits: The TCR sequencing and HLA analysis in the study involved a relatively small number of individuals, as the study acknowledged.

Control patients had untreated stable or active relapsing-remitting multiple sclerosis by revised McDonald criteria. TEMRA cells were enriched by FACS, while CD8+ and CD4+ T cells were obtained through a negative isolation that was performed magnetically. The germline V gene encodes CDR1 DFQATT and CDR2 SNEGSKA (reference sequence). There are 14 residues in the CDR3. The V gene lost 4 bases and the J gene lost 7 bases, with 19 bases spanning the gap. The RNA, about 0.5 to 1 ug, was put through reverse transcription using random hexamers. TCR beta CDR3 was amplified by immunoSEQ multiplex PCR. This amplification extended across 54 Vbeta and 13 Jbeta segments. TCRdb recomputed calls from the immunoSEQ multiplex PCR reads with MiXCR, one row per CDR3 protein. The table lists hundreds of thousands of distinct CDR3 sequences, roughly 93% of them singletons, with 0.06% to 0.08% in the top ten.

Sequencing was done on a sample of CD4+ T cells from PBMCs. This receptor was taken from a human donor with multiple sclerosis. The chain links TRBV20-1 to TRBJ1-2, with a weak D call TRBD1 (5 bases). CDR3 sequence: CSATHMGNGGGYTF. The CDR3 DNA follows: TGCAGTGCTACCCATATGGGGAACGGGGGTGGCTACACCTTC.